The rows below give T cell receptor beta chains drawn from one sample of a study of pediatric ulcerative colitis. Only in-frame clones appear in the TCRdb table, and some are missing; sequencing was by immunoSEQ multiplex PCR. The table includes roughly 64,000 clones, approximately 87% detected once. Sequenced sample: blood. These receptor sequences come from a boy aged 10-17 years with severe ulcerative colitis. Both conserved end residues are part of each CDR3. D genes are given only for firm matches. The size field is filled for only some rows; it gives once, few, many or a size class.

>TRBV21-1|TRBJ1-2|.|.
TGTGCCAGCAGCAAAGCGCTTTACGGACTGGGAGGCGGCTACACCTTC
CASSKALYGLGGGYTF
>TRBV11-3|TRBJ2-3|.|.
TGTGCCAGCAGCCCCCCCACAGGGACGGGTACGCAGTATTTT
CASSPPTGTGTQYF
>TRBV27|TRBJ2-3|.|.
TGTGCCAGCAGTCCCAACTGGGTGCAGGGTGCAGATACGCAGTATTTT
CASSPNWVQGADTQYF
>TRBV2|TRBJ1-5|TRBD1|medium-sized
TGTGCCAGCAGTCCCCTACCCCGGGACAGCAGCAATCAGCCCCAGCATTTT
CASSPLPRDSSNQPQHF
>TRBV5-1|TRBJ2-2|TRBD1|.
TGCGCCAGCAGCTTGACCGGGACAGACACCGGGGAGCTGTTTTTT
CASSLTGTDTGELFF
>TRBV12-1|TRBJ2-3|.|.
TGTGCCAGCAGCTCCCTCAACCCAGCGGGAGGATTGGCAGATACGCAGTATTTT
CASSSLNPAGGLADTQYF
>TRBV5-1|TRBJ1-4|.|.
TGCGCCAGCAGCTTGCTCCGACAGCGCGAAAAACTGTTTTTT
CASSLLRQREKLFF
>TRBV5-1|TRBJ2-1|.|.
TGCGCCAGCAGCAGTTTAGCTACCTCCTACAATGAGCAGTTCTTC
CASSSLATSYNEQFF
>TRBV13|TRBJ2-7|TRBD2|.
TGTGCCAGCAGCTCCGTCCGGGAGGGGGAGCAGTACTTC
CASSSVREGEQYF
>TRBV27|TRBJ2-1|.|once
TGTGCCAGCAGTACCCGGGCCAACAATGAGCAGTTCTTC
CASSTRANNEQFF
>TRBV10-1|TRBJ2-7|TRBD2|.
TGCGCCAGCAGTGAGTCCGTCCTAGCGGGAGGACCAACCTACGAGCAGTACTTC
CASSESVLAGGPTYEQYF
>TRBV4-2|TRBJ2-1|TRBD2|.
TGTGCCAGCAGCTCTCTAGCGGGGGTCTACAATGAGCAGTTCTTC
CASSSLAGVYNEQFF
>TRBV13|TRBJ2-1|TRBD2|.
TGTGCCAGCAGCACCGGACTAGCCAATGAGCAGTTCTTC
CASSTGLANEQFF
>TRBV5-1|TRBJ1-1|.|.
TGCGCCAGCAGCTTTGAGGGGATCGCTGAAGCTTTCTTT
CASSFEGIAEAFF
>TRBV2|TRBJ1-3|.|.
TGTGCCAGCAGAGAAACAAGAGGGGGAAACACCATATATTTT
CASRETRGGNTIYF
>TRBV5-4|TRBJ1-4|TRBD1|.
TGTGCCAGCAGCTACAGGGGGGGTGAAAAACTGTTTTTT
CASSYRGGEKLFF
>TRBV2|TRBJ2-3|TRBD2|.
TGTGCCAGCAGCCGCGGGGGGCGCACAGATACGCAGTATTTT
CASSRGGRTDTQYF
>TRBV6-6|TRBJ2-7|.|once
TGTGCCAGCACCAAGAGAGGCATCGGTCGGGTGGACGAGCAGTACTTC
CASTKRGIGRVDEQYF
>TRBV11-3|TRBJ2-1|TRBD2|.
TGTGCCAGCAGCTTGGGGGGAGGGTTCAGTGAGCAGTTCTTC
CASSLGGGFSEQFF
>TRBV5-4|TRBJ2-1|.|.
TGTGCCAGCAGCTTGGTAGGGACTGCCTACAATGAGCAGTTCTTC
CASSLVGTAYNEQFF
>TRBV7-3|TRBJ1-1|.|few
TGTGCCAGCAGCTTACTGACGAACACTGAAGCTTTCTTT
CASSLLTNTEAFF
>TRBV15|TRBJ1-2|TRBD1|.
TGTGCCACCAGCAGGGTGGGACAGGGGAACTATGGCTACACCTTC
CATSRVGQGNYGYTF
>TRBV28|TRBJ2-3|TRBD2|.
TGTGCCAGCAGTCCCGGACTAGCGGGGTACACAGATACGCAGTATTTT
CASSPGLAGYTDTQYF
>TRBV7-8|TRBJ2-3|TRBD1|.
TGTGCCAGCAGCTCCCGACAGGGGGCCAACACAGATACGCAGTATTTT
CASSSRQGANTDTQYF
>TRBV5-8|TRBJ2-7|.|.
TGTGCCAGCAGCTTGAGAGGGAACGCCGGATTTGACACCTACGAGCAGTACTTC
CASSLRGNAGFDTYEQYF
>TRBV4-1|TRBJ2-1|.|.
TGCGCCAGCAGCCAAGATGGGAGCGGAACCTACAATGAGCAGTTCTTC
CASSQDGSGTYNEQFF
>TRBV7-2|TRBJ2-3|.|.
TGTGCCAGCAGTCAGATGATTACAGATACGCAGTATTTT
CASSQMITDTQYF
>TRBV2|TRBJ2-1|.|.
TGTGCCAGCAGTGAACGGGGGGCCAGCTCCTACAATGAGCAGTTCTTC
CASSERGASSYNEQFF
>TRBV5-1|TRBJ2-7|.|.
TGCGCCAGCAGCTTGAATTCAATGGGCGGGCTACCGGGGGAGCAGTACTTC
CASSLNSMGGLPGEQYF
>TRBV5-1|TRBJ1-5|.|.
TGCGCCAGCAGCTTGGATGGGGGGAGCAATCAGCCCCAGCATTTT
CASSLDGGSNQPQHF
>TRBV29-1|TRBJ2-1|TRBD2|.
TGCAGCGTTGTTGGAAGCGGGAGGGCCTATGAGCAGTTCTTC
CSVVGSGRAYEQFF
>TRBV29-1|TRBJ2-7|TRBD1|.
TGCAGCGTTGTCGACAGGGGGATGTACGAGCAGTACTTC
CSVVDRGMYEQYF
>TRBV7-2|TRBJ2-7|.|.
TGTGCCAGCAGCTTAGAAAGGTCCCTAGCGCAACATTACTACGAGCAGTACTTC
CASSLERSLAQHYYEQYF
>TRBV10-3|TRBJ2-7|TRBD2|.
TGTGCCATCAGTGAGTACACTACTAGCGGGAGTTCCTACGAGCAGTACTTC
CAISEYTTSGSSYEQYF
>TRBV7-9|TRBJ1-4|TRBD1|.
TGTGCCAGCAGCTTAGGGGGACAGGGGGATGAAAAACTGTTTTTT
CASSLGGQGDEKLFF
>TRBV6-1|TRBJ1-1|.|once
TGTGCCAGCAGTGAGGTTGACATGAACACTGAAGCTTTCTTT
CASSEVDMNTEAFF
>TRBV6-1|TRBJ2-3|.|once
TGTGCCAGCAGTGAAGCGCTTGGCTTCACAGATACGCAGTATTTT
CASSEALGFTDTQYF
>TRBV11-3|TRBJ2-3|TRBD2|.
TGTGCCAGCTCCTCCAGGACTAGCGGGAGAACCACAGATACGCAGTATTTT
CASSSRTSGRTTDTQYF
>TRBV30|TRBJ2-5|.|.
TGTGCCTGGATGGTGGCGGCAGAGACCCAGTACTTC
CAWMVAAETQYF
>TRBV7-9|TRBJ2-3|.|.
TGTGCCAGCAGCCCCGGACATAATTTGGATACGCAGTATTTT
CASSPGHNLDTQYF
>TRBV5-6|TRBJ1-5|.|.
TGTGCCAGCAGCTCGTCAACTATGACAGGTCCCAATCAGCCCCAGCATTTT
CASSSSTMTGPNQPQHF
>TRBV14|TRBJ2-7|TRBD2|once
TGTGCCAGCAGCCAAGCAAAGGGAGGGCGGCTCTACGAGCAGTACTTC
CASSQAKGGRLYEQYF
>TRBV7-9|TRBJ2-1|.|.
TGTGCCAGCAGCCTCCGGGACTCCCACTACAATGAGCAGTTCTTC
CASSLRDSHYNEQFF
>TRBV11-2|TRBJ2-7|TRBD2|.
TGTGCCAGCAGCTTATTGGGACTAGCGGGAGGCGAGCAGTACTTC
CASSLLGLAGGEQYF
>TRBV7-6|TRBJ2-1|.|.
TGTGCCAGCAGCCCGATCGCAGTCGATGAGCAGTTCTTC
CASSPIAVDEQFF
>TRBV5-1|TRBJ2-1|TRBD2|.
TGCGCCAGCAGCTTGGGCGGGAGGGCCATTGATGAGCAGTTCTTC
CASSLGGRAIDEQFF
>TRBV5-4|TRBJ2-1|TRBD2|.
TGTGCCAGCAGCGGGACTAGCGCAAACAATGAGCAGTTCTTC
CASSGTSANNEQFF
>TRBV9|TRBJ2-1|.|.
TGTGCCAGCAGCGTAACCCCTTACGGTCTTGGGCGCAATGAGCAGTTCTTC
CASSVTPYGLGRNEQFF
>TRBV5-1|TRBJ2-7|.|.
TGCGCCAGCACCCGAGAAGGCGACGAGCAGTACTTC
CASTREGDEQYF
>TRBV19|TRBJ1-5|TRBD1|.
TGTGCCAGTAGTGGGGCCACAGGGGCCTATAGCAATCAGCCCCAGCATTTT
CASSGATGAYSNQPQHF
>TRBV4-3|TRBJ2-7|TRBD1|.
TGCGCCAGCAGCCAATCCTCGACAGGGACCTACTACGAGCAGTACTTC
CASSQSSTGTYYEQYF
>TRBV9|TRBJ2-1|.|.
TGTGCCAGCAGCGCTAGAGCAGGAGAGGGCTACAATGAGCAGTTCTTC
CASSARAGEGYNEQFF
>TRBV6-6|TRBJ1-4|.|.
TGTGCCAGCAGTTACGGGGGGGAAAATGAAAAACTGTTTTTT
CASSYGGENEKLFF
>TRBV11-3|TRBJ2-7|TRBD2|.
TGTGCCAGCAGCTCAACCCTGGACGGACTAGCGTCCTACGAGCAGTACTTC
CASSSTLDGLASYEQYF